This TCR beta chain was captured by sequencing in a study of cytomegalovirus exposure and HLA in healthy donors. The CDR3 totals 13 residues. The germline gives CDR1 GTSNPN, CDR2 SVGIG (reference sequence). V dropped 0 bases and J dropped 9 bases, with 12 bases sitting between them. The PCR contained 60 Vbeta and 13 Jbeta primers. Libraries were prepared by immunoSEQ multiplex PCR; TCRdb keeps only in-frame clonotypes and omits some of them. The data show about 140,000 clones, 82% seen once. This sequence joins TRBV30 and TRBJ2-1, with a tentative D call TRBD2 (5 bases). The sequenced sample consisted of PBMCs. This TCR derives from a man younger than 30 in good health and CMV-seropositive. CDR3 nucleotides: TGTGCCTGGAGTGTACGAGGGAGTCTTGAGCAGTTCTTC. Protein sequence: CAWSVRGSLEQFF.